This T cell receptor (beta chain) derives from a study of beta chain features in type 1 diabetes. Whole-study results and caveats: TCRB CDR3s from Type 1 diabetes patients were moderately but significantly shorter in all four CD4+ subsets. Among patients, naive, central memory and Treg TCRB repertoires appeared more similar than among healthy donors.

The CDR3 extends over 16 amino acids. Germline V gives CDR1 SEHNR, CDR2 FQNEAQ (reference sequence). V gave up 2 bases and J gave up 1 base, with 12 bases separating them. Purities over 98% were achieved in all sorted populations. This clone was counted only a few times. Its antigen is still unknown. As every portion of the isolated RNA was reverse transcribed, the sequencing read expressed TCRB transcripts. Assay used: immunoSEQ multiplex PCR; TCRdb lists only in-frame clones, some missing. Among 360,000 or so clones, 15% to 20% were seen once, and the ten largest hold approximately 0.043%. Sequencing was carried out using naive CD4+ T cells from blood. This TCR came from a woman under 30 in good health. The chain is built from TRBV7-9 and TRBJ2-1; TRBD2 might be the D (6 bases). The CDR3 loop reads CASSLFRGKSYNEQFF. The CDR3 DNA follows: TGTGCCAGCAGCTTATTTCGGGGGAAGTCCTACAATGAGCAGTTCTTC.